This T cell receptor (beta chain) was identified in a study of CD8+CD57+ T cells in acquired aplastic anemia. Study in general: Sorted CD4+ and CD8+ cells gave a mean 3.2 ug DNA, range 0.2 to 27.4 ug.

Genomic DNA, the template, was used for profiling of the TCR beta VDJ and CDR3. MiXCR, run by TCRdb on the reads, gives a single entry per CDR3 protein. The repertoire consists of approximately 50,000 distinct CDR3 sequences, with over 60% occurring once and the leading ten covering under 40%. The V end lost 4 bases, the J end lost 4 bases, and 10 bases lay between the germline ends. This CDR3 has 12 amino acids. Per the germline V gene, CDR1 is SQVTM and CDR2 is ANQGSEA. The TCR sequence derives from a human donor in good health, serving as a control. The rearrangement links TRBV29-1 to TRBJ1-2; perhaps TRBD1 as D (5 bases). Sequenced sample: sorted CD4+, CD8+, or CD8+CD57+ T cells (not recorded which) from PBMCs. CDR3 DNA: TGCAGCGTTGTTGGAGGGGCCTATGGCTACACCTTC. It codes for CSVVGGAYGYTF.